These 22 T cell receptor beta chains share one sample of origin, sequenced in a study of cytomegalovirus exposure and HLA in healthy donors. It was with 60 Vbeta and 13 Jbeta primers that the PCR ran. Method: immunoSEQ multiplex PCR; TCRdb's copy keeps in-frame clones and lacks some. This table holds approximately 91,000 clones, less than 70% found once. The sequencing sample was made of PBMCs. These receptors originate from a female donor in good health and CMV-seronegative.

The table lists this clone with many counts. Other DNA sequences from this sample encode an identical CDR3 as well. The chain couples TRBV6-1 to TRBJ1-1; D may be TRBD1 (6 bases). CDR1 and CDR2 from the germline V gene are MNHNS and SASEGT. This CDR3 is 14 amino acids long. The V end was cut by 2 bases, the J end by 1 base, with 8 bases between. CDR3 DNA: TGTGCCAGCAGTGAACGGACAGAGAACACTGAAGCTTTCTTT. It codes for CASSERTENTEAFF.

The V call is TRBV6-1, the J call TRBJ1-1; no firm D call. The germline gives CDR1 MNHNS, CDR2 SASEGT. The CDR3 length is 16 residues. V lost 2 bases and J lost 0, with 13 bases in between. The CDR3 loop is CASSEKRRIMNTEAFF. The CDR3 DNA reads TGTGCCAGCAGTGAAAAACGCAGGATCATGAACACTGAAGCTTTCTTT.

The chain is built from TRBV11-2 and TRBJ2-1; 12 bases map to TRBD2. The V gene's germline CDR1 is SGHAT and CDR2 FQNNGV. This CDR3 comprises 15 residues. Trimming took 6 bases from V and 15 from J; bases not matched to a gene: 15. CDR3 nucleotides: TGTGCCAGCAGACTTACCTCCCGACTAGCGGGAGAGTGGTTCTTC. Protein sequence: CASRLTSRLAGEWFF.

The chain carries TRBV2 and TRBJ1-2, with D possibly TRBD1 on 6 matching bases. Germline V lookup: CDR1 SNHLY, CDR2 FYNNEI. V was clipped by 6 bases and J by 4 bases, with 18 bases between them. The CDR3 spans 15 residues. The CDR3 DNA is TGTGCCAGCAGGAATCGGGGGGGCCCCCGCTATGGCTACACCTTC. The encoded protein is CASRNRGGPRYGYTF. Full variable domain (rest looked up from reference TRBV2 and TRBJ1-2): EPEVTQTPSHQVTQMGQEVILRCVPISNHLYFYWYRQILGQKVEFLVSFYNNEISEKSEIFDDQFSVERPDGSNFTLKIRSTKLEDSAMYFCASRNRGGPRYGYTFGSGTRLTVV.

This rearrangement joins TRBV19 to TRBJ2-5, with 12 positions matching TRBD2. The CDR3 length is 16 residues. Germline V CDR1 and CDR2: LNHDA, SQIVND (reference sequence). V shed 0 bases, J shed 5 bases, and the junction held 4 bases outside the gene matches. The CDR3 region has the DNA TGTGCCAGTAGTATAGATCTAGCGGGGGGGCTGGAGACCCAGTACTTC. Translation: CASSIDLAGGLETQYF.

The table lists this clone with many counts. This sequence joins TRBV18 and TRBJ2-3; D is perhaps TRBD2 (5 bases). The germline CDR1 and CDR2 sequences are KGHSH and LQKENI. With 0 bases removed from V and 2 bases from J, the gap between germline ends came to 9 bases. The CDR3 is 15 amino acids. CDR3 sequence: CASSPPTGNTDTQYF. The CDR3 coding sequence is TGTGCCAGCTCACCACCTACGGGAAACACAGATACGCAGTATTTT.

CDR3 DNA: TGTGCCTGGAGTGTCGGGGGGACCGGAAACACCATATATTTT. Translation: CAWSVGGTGNTIYF. This rearrangement joins TRBV30 to TRBJ1-3; D might be TRBD1 (5 bases). The V end was cut by 0 bases, the J end by 4 bases, with 10 bases between. Germline CDR1 reads GTSNPN; CDR2 reads SVGIG (reference sequence). This CDR3 spans 14 amino acids.

This clone came up once. The rearrangement links TRBV5-6 to TRBJ2-7, with TRBD2 as a possible D gene (7 bases). Germline assignment: CDR1 SGHDT and CDR2 YYEEEE. This CDR3 is built from 13 residues. Between the trimmed V and J ends, which lost 3 bases and 2 bases, there was a span of 9 bases. CDR3 loop: CASSSGGPYEQYF. The CDR3 DNA reads as TGTGCCAGCAGCTCCGGGGGGCCCTACGAGCAGTACTTC.

The genes are TRBV15 and TRBJ2-5, with 10 bases matching TRBD1. Trimming at V came to 4 bases and at J to 4 bases, leaving 12 bases not matched to a gene. The CDR3 totals 17 residues. Germline CDR1 LNHNV, CDR2 YYDKDF (reference sequence). In DNA form, the CDR3 reads TGTGCCACCAGCACCGTTCATGGACAGGGGGAGGGAGAGACCCAGTACTTC. Translation gives CATSTVHGQGEGETQYF.

The chain joins TRBV5-1 to TRBJ1-2, with 8 positions matching TRBD1. Germline CDR1 reads SGHRS; CDR2 reads YFSETQ. V lost 0 bases, J lost 1 base, and 8 bases stayed unmatched. This CDR3 region has 17 residues. CDR3 bases: TGCGCCAGCAGCTTGGGTGGTCAGGGGGCGTTTAACTATGGCTACACCTTC. As protein: CASSLGGQGAFNYGYTF.

The V call is TRBV7-2, the J call TRBJ2-7; D possibly corresponds to TRBD1 (6 bases). Germline assignment: CDR1 SGHTA and CDR2 FQGNSA. The CDR3 covers 13 residues. Trimming cost V 3 bases and J 7 bases, with 13 bases left between them. The CDR3 sequence is CASSLNLRGEQYF. The CDR3 nucleotides read TGTGCCAGCAGCTTGAATCTTAGGGGGGAGCAGTACTTC.

This chain links TRBV19 with TRBJ2-3; D is possibly TRBD1 (5 bases). This CDR3 is built from 14 residues. V was pared by 4 bases and J by 3 bases, with 11 bases between. The V gene's germline CDR1 is LNHDA and CDR2 SQIVND (reference sequence). Written as DNA, the CDR3 is TGTGCCAGTAGTACCACAACAGGAACAGATACGCAGTATTTT. It yields the protein CASSTTTGTDTQYF. The full variable domain, rest sourced from reference TRBV19 and TRBJ2-3, is DGGITQSPKYLFRKEGQNVTLSCEQNLNHDAMYWYRQDPGQGLRLIYYSQIVNDFQKGDIAEGYSVSREKKESFPLTVTSAQKNPTAFYLCASSTTTGTDTQYFGPGTRLTVL.

This clone was seen a handful of times. V and J are TRBV19 and TRBJ2-3; TRBD2 is a possible D gene (6 bases). V lost 3 bases, J lost 6 bases, and 10 bases lay in between. The CDR3 runs to 13 residues. In germline, CDR1 is LNHDA, CDR2 SQIVND (reference sequence). DNA of the CDR3: TGTGCCAGTAGTATCCGGGCGGGGGATACGCAGTATTTT. As protein: CASSIRAGDTQYF.

The chain combines TRBV19 with TRBJ1-5; TRBD1 aligns across 11 bases. CDR3 size: 16 residues. Trimming removed 6 bases from V and 5 bases from J; junction bases left unmatched: 9. Germline CDR1 LNHDA, CDR2 SQIVND (reference sequence). CDR3 bases: TGTGCCAGTAGCCCCCTGGACAGGGGGCCCTATCAGCCCCAGCATTTT. It translates to CASSPLDRGPYQPQHF. Drawing the rest from reference TRBV19 and TRBJ1-5, the complete variable domain is DGGITQSPKYLFRKEGQNVTLSCEQNLNHDAMYWYRQDPGQGLRLIYYSQIVNDFQKGDIAEGYSVSREKKESFPLTVTSAQKNPTAFYLCASSPLDRGPYQPQHFGDGTRLSIL.

This sequence joins TRBV30 and TRBJ2-6; weak D call: TRBD2 (5 bases). From germline, CDR1 is GTSNPN and CDR2 SVGIG (reference sequence). Trimming removed 2 bases from V and 2 bases from J, with 13 bases in between. The CDR3 sequence is 16 residues long. The CDR3 DNA reads as TGTGCCTGGAGTCGGCTAGCTCTCACTGGGGCCAACGTCCTGACTTTC. It is translated as CAWSRLALTGANVLTF.

The chain employs TRBV27 and TRBJ1-5; weak D call: TRBD1 (6 bases). The CDR3 extends over 13 amino acids. With 2 bases removed from V and 9 bases from J, the gap between germline ends came to 11 bases. Germline CDR1 and CDR2: MNHEY and SMNVEV (reference sequence). Here the CDR3 reads CASSLVGGRPQHF. CDR3 coding DNA: TGTGCCAGCAGTTTAGTGGGGGGGCGGCCCCAGCATTTT.

The chain has TRBV7-9 and TRBJ1-2; tentative D call: TRBD1 (5 bases). CDR3 size: 15 residues. The germline V and J ends were trimmed by 3 bases and 4 bases, with 15 bases remaining between them. CDR1 is SEHNR and CDR2 is FQNEAQ in the germline V gene (reference sequence). CDR3 sequence reads: CASSLGLPTAYGYTF. DNA of the CDR3: TGTGCCAGCAGCTTGGGACTTCCAACCGCCTATGGCTACACCTTC.

The chain joins TRBV6-1 to TRBJ2-2; TRBD2 matches 13 bases. CDR1 and CDR2 (germline): MNHNS, SASEGT. The CDR3 contains 13 residues. V shed 8 bases and J 8 bases; nucleotides not matched to a gene: 2. The CDR3 bases are TGTGCCAGCGGACTAGCGGGAGCTGGGGAGCTGTTTTTT. Translation gives CASGLAGAGELFF.

In the case of this clone: Its ends do not fully match the called genes, so a read error is possible. This sequence joins TRBV10-3 and TRBJ2-1, with 10 bases lining up with TRBD2. The germline CDR1 and CDR2 sequences are ENHRY and SYGVKD. This CDR3 comprises 17 residues. CDR3 amino acids: CVISDEFSGGHYNEQFF. The CDR3 DNA is TGTGTCATCAGTGACGAATTTAGCGGGGGGCACTACAATGAGCAGTTCTTC.

This clone occurred a few times. The chain is built from TRBV29-1 and TRBJ1-1, with D possibly being TRBD1 (6 bases). Between the trimmed V and J ends, which lost 8 bases and 4 bases, there was a span of 14 bases. Germline-derived CDR1 and CDR2 are SQVTM and ANQGSEA. There are 12 residues in the CDR3. The CDR3 reads CSSQGTRTEAFF. For the CDR3, the DNA is TGCAGCTCTCAGGGGACCCGCACTGAAGCTTTCTTT.

The gene calls are TRBV27 and TRBJ1-1, with 8 bases fitting TRBD1. J gave up 5 bases and V 10 bases, and 15 bases lay outside the gene matches. The CDR3 extends over 15 amino acids. CDR1 MNHEY and CDR2 SMNVEV come from the germline V gene (reference sequence). The CDR3, as DNA: TGTGCCACCTGGGCAGGGGGCCGAGGCGGGACTGAAGCTTTCTTT. Encoded protein: CATWAGGRGGTEAFF.

The rearrangement links TRBV6-5 to TRBJ2-7; 9 bases are shared with TRBD2. The CDR3 extends over 16 amino acids. Germline trimming cut 3 bases from V and 0 bases from J; bases unmatched to any gene: 6. Germline V gene sequence: CDR1 MNHEY, CDR2 SVGAGI. The CDR3 nucleotides are TGTGCCAGCAGTTATATTAGCGGGGGAAACTCCTACGAGCAGTACTTC. This encodes CASSYISGGNSYEQYF.